Listed below are T cell receptor beta chains from one sample, sequenced in a study of cytomegalovirus exposure and HLA in healthy donors. The method was immunoSEQ multiplex PCR; TCRdb's version includes in-frame clones alone and lacks a portion of them. The data show 40,000 or so clones, 70% to 75% seen once. The sequencing sample was made of PBMCs. The receptors were gathered from a young man in good health and CMV-seronegative. Each CDR3 is given with its conserved first and last residue. The D gene is left open where the match is weak. A clone size is listed for some rows: how often the clone was seen (once, few, many), or a class if it is expanded.

abundance	v_gene	d_gene	j_gene	CDR3aa	CDR3nt
-	TRBV2	TRBD2	TRBJ2-1	CASRRPGGYNEQFF	TGTGCCAGCAGACGACCGGGAGGATACAATGAGCAGTTCTTC
-	TRBV2	-	TRBJ1-5	CASQEQPNQPQHF	TGTGCCAGCCAAGAACAGCCCAATCAGCCCCAGCATTTT
-	TRBV5-4	TRBD2	TRBJ2-1	CASSPPGLAGYNEQFF	TGTGCCAGCAGCCCACCGGGACTAGCGGGATACAATGAGCAGTTCTTC
-	TRBV12-5	TRBD2	TRBJ2-1	CASGSGTSVNEQFF	TGTGCTAGTGGTTCCGGGACTAGCGTTAATGAGCAGTTCTTC
-	TRBV5-1	TRBD2	TRBJ2-2	CASSPSGTILGELFF	TGCGCCAGCAGCCCTAGCGGGACGATCCTCGGGGAGCTGTTTTTT
-	TRBV15	-	TRBJ1-1	CATSSALTALNTEAFF	TGTGCCACCAGCAGTGCCCTGACAGCTTTGAACACTGAAGCTTTCTTT
-	TRBV28	TRBD2	TRBJ2-2	CASSPRRGGIGELFF	TGTGCCAGCAGTCCCCGACGCGGGGGAATCGGGGAGCTGTTTTTT
-	TRBV6-5	TRBD1	TRBJ1-1	CASRRQGNTEAFF	TGTGCCAGCAGGCGACAGGGGAACACTGAAGCTTTCTTT
-	TRBV6-5	TRBD1	TRBJ2-7	CASSSDRGRSYEQYF	TGTGCCAGCAGTTCTGACAGGGGTCGTTCCTACGAGCAGTACTTC
-	TRBV25-1	-	TRBJ2-1	CASSGETGYNEQFF	TGTGCCAGCAGTGGCGAAACAGGTTACAATGAGCAGTTCTTC
-	TRBV7-2	TRBD1	TRBJ2-7	CASSKNSGTGKSYEQYF	TGTGCCAGCAGCAAGAATTCCGGGACAGGTAAATCCTACGAGCAGTACTTC
-	TRBV28	TRBD1	TRBJ1-5	CASSGDRGFNQPQHF	TGTGCCAGCAGTGGTGACAGGGGGTTTAATCAGCCCCAGCATTTT
-	TRBV18	TRBD2	TRBJ2-7	CASSPTSGGAYEQYF	TGTGCCAGCTCACCAACTAGCGGGGGGGCCTATGAGCAGTACTTC
-	TRBV9	-	TRBJ2-3	CASSVGPWGGSGGTDTQYF	TGTGCCAGCAGCGTAGGACCCTGGGGTGGCAGCGGAGGCACAGATACGCAGTATTTT
few	TRBV6-1	-	TRBJ1-6	CASSEGPYNSPLHF	TGTGCCAGCAGTGAGGGCCCCTATAATTCACCCCTCCACTTT
-	TRBV30	TRBD2	TRBJ2-1	CAWSSSGRLNEQFF	TGTGCCTGGAGTAGTAGCGGGAGACTGAATGAGCAGTTCTTC
-	TRBV11-2	-	TRBJ1-2	CASSGGLTGHGYTF	TGTGCCAGCAGCGGGGGCCTTACAGGGCATGGCTACACCTTC
-	TRBV6-5	TRBD2	TRBJ2-7	CASRTSGMGEQYF	TGTGCCAGTCGGACTAGCGGGATGGGCGAGCAGTACTTC
few	TRBV6-5	-	TRBJ2-2	CASRATTGELFF	TGTGCCAGCAGAGCGACCACCGGGGAGCTGTTTTTT
-	TRBV5-8	TRBD1	TRBJ2-7	CASSLRTGVEQYF	TGTGCCAGCAGCTTGAGGACAGGGGTCGAGCAGTACTTC
-	TRBV7-8	-	TRBJ1-2	CASSLDETRVGYPF	TGTGCCAGCAGCTTAGATGAGACGAGGGTTGGCTACCCCTTC
-	TRBV11-1	TRBD1	TRBJ2-5	CASSSQGMGETQYF	TGTGCCAGCAGCTCACAGGGGATGGGAGAGACCCAGTACTTC
-	TRBV28	TRBD1	TRBJ2-7	CASKTGQGLDEQYF	TGTGCCAGCAAAACGGGACAGGGGTTGGACGAGCAGTACTTC
few	TRBV19	-	TRBJ2-3	CASTAGPSTDTQYF	TGTGCCAGTACGGCAGGGCCTAGCACAGATACGCAGTATTTT
many	TRBV6-1	-	TRBJ2-5	CASSERGRYQETQYF	TGTGCCAGCAGTGAAAGGGGGAGATACCAAGAGACCCAGTACTTC
-	TRBV18	TRBD2	TRBJ2-1	CASSPLPGGEQFF	TGTGCCAGCTCACCATTACCGGGGGGTGAGCAGTTCTTC
-	TRBV5-1	-	TRBJ1-1	CASSLEGLYTEAFF	TGCGCCAGCAGCTTGGAGGGACTTTACACTGAAGCTTTCTTT
-	TRBV11-2	-	TRBJ2-1	CASSLDIEQFF	TGTGCCAGCAGCTTAGATATTGAGCAGTTCTTC
-	TRBV19	-	TRBJ2-7	CASSIGKERLYEQYF	TGTGCCAGTAGTATAGGGAAGGAGCGGCTCTACGAGCAGTACTTC
-	TRBV28	-	TRBJ2-2	CASSDSYTGELFF	TGTGCCAGCAGTGACAGTTACACCGGGGAGCTGTTTTTT
once	TRBV4-2	TRBD1	TRBJ2-7	CASSQGTGGGEQYF	TGTGCCAGCAGCCAAGGGACAGGGGGGGGCGAGCAGTACTTC
-	TRBV7-9	TRBD2	TRBJ2-5	CASSSRGGRETQYF	TGTGCCAGCAGCTCTCGGGGGGGGAGGGAGACCCAGTACTTC
-	TRBV5-1	TRBD1	TRBJ2-6	CASSLPGGRVSTGANVLTF	TGCGCCAGCAGCCTCCCAGGGGGCAGAGTTTCGACTGGGGCCAACGTCCTGACTTTC
-	TRBV5-4	TRBD2	TRBJ2-7	CASSFSSSGGSSYEQYF	TGTGCCAGCAGCTTTTCTTCTAGCGGTGGGAGCTCCTACGAGCAGTACTTC
-	TRBV29-1	-	TRBJ1-4	CSAQAGVGEKLFF	TGCAGCGCGCAGGCAGGGGTTGGTGAAAAACTGTTTTTT
-	TRBV7-2	TRBD2	TRBJ2-7	CASSPIRASGRTTYEQYF	TGTGCCAGCAGCCCCATCCGGGCTAGCGGGAGGACTACCTACGAGCAGTACTTC
once	TRBV5-1	-	TRBJ2-5	CASSQGTVLETQYF	TGCGCCAGCAGCCAGGGGACCGTACTAGAGACCCAGTACTTC
-	TRBV6-1	-	TRBJ1-1	CASSREPEPTEAFF	TGTGCCAGCAGCCGGGAGCCGGAGCCCACTGAAGCTTTCTTT
few	TRBV6-6	TRBD2	TRBJ2-7	CASSYREGQSSYEQYF	TGTGCCAGCAGTTACAGGGAGGGGCAAAGCTCCTACGAGCAGTACTTC
-	TRBV5-1	TRBD2	TRBJ2-1	CARSYTSGGALRSYNEQFF	TGCGCCCGCAGCTACACTAGCGGGGGGGCCCTTCGCTCCTACAATGAGCAGTTCTTC
once	TRBV15	-	TRBJ2-1	CATSVGSGLNEQFF	TGTGCCACCAGCGTCGGATCCGGACTTAATGAGCAGTTCTTC
once	TRBV27	-	TRBJ2-7	CASSLYPGVPYEQYF	TGTGCCAGCAGTTTATACCCCGGGGTACCCTACGAGCAGTACTTC
-	TRBV5-1	-	TRBJ1-1	CASGSGESNTEAFF	TGCGCCAGCGGATCGGGGGAAAGCAACACTGAAGCTTTCTTT